These 26 T cell receptor beta chains came from one sample sequenced in a study of blood T cell repertoires in COVID-19 (dated by TCRdb to 2019 to 2021). Library preparation employed the immunoSEQ multiplex PCR assay. What TCRdb holds here is the immuneACCESS table cut down to in-frame rearrangements. Part of the clones is not present; checked against another copy, under half of the missing clones reflect an unresolved V gene, and the others are unexplained. The sample table shows 200,000 to 250,000 clones, and around 87% are seen once. The top ten constitute about 2.9% of the sample. Input material: peripheral blood. These receptors originate from a man between 60 and 70 years old with acute or convalescent COVID-19.

This clone has only a few counts. The V call is TRBV6-5, the J call TRBJ2-1, with D possibly matching TRBD2 (6 bases). The V and J ends lost 5 bases and 7 bases respectively, with 6 bases between them. Germline V gives CDR1 MNHEY, CDR2 SVGAGI. The CDR3 contains 11 residues. CDR3 sequence: CASSRGNEQFF. CDR3 bases: TGTGCCAGCAGTCGGGGGAATGAGCAGTTCTTC.

V is TRBV5-1 and J is TRBJ1-4, with a tentative D call TRBD1 (6 bases). The ends were cut back, 4 bases at V and 5 bases at J, with 18 bases in the middle. The germline V gene encodes CDR1 SGHRS and CDR2 YFSETQ. This CDR3 has 16 amino acids. The CDR3 loop reads CASSQTGQSRNEKLFF. CDR3 bases: TGCGCCAGCAGCCAAACCGGACAGAGTCGCAATGAAAAACTGTTTTTT.

The genes are TRBV5-5 and TRBJ1-3, with D unresolved. Germline V gene data show CDR1 as SGHKS and CDR2 as YYEKEE (reference sequence). This CDR3 has 16 residues. V dropped 0 bases and J dropped 0 bases, with 10 bases sitting between them. CDR3 in amino acids: CASSLVEAGSGNTIYF. DNA for the CDR3: TGTGCCAGCAGCTTGGTTGAGGCGGGCTCTGGAAACACCATATATTTT.

This chain links TRBV28 with TRBJ1-3; 8 bases are shared with TRBD1. Germline V CDR1 and CDR2: MDHEN, SYDVKM. Trimming cost V 4 bases and J 2 bases; bases outside gene matches: 1. The CDR3 contains 14 residues. The CDR3 loop reads CASSSGGPGNTIYF. The CDR3 DNA reads TGTGCCAGCAGTTCAGGGGGCCCTGGAAACACCATATATTTT.

The chain joins TRBV5-4 to TRBJ2-7, with 7 bases aligning to TRBD1. This CDR3 region has 17 residues. Germline trimming cut 0 bases from V and 1 base from J; bases unmatched to any gene: 10. Germline lookup yields CDR1 SGHNT and CDR2 YYREEE (reference sequence). The CDR3 nucleotides are TGTGCCAGCAGCTTGGGCCATTCAGGGGGAGAGTCCTACGAGCAGTACTTC. It codes for CASSLGHSGGESYEQYF.

This clone showed up just once. The chain uses TRBV6-5 and TRBJ2-1, with D possibly being TRBD2 (7 bases). From germline, CDR1 is MNHEY and CDR2 SVGAGI. This CDR3 region has 14 residues. CDR3 sequence reads: CAGGQGPPYNEQFF. For the CDR3, the DNA is TGTGCGGGGGGGCAGGGGCCGCCCTACAATGAGCAGTTCTTC.

V gene TRBV3-1 (or the pseudogene TRBV3-2) combines with J gene TRBJ2-6; 8 nucleotides align to TRBD1. CDR3 length equals 19 residues. With 5 bases clipped from V and 0 bases from J, the junction kept 12 bases outside the gene matches. CDR1 LGHDT and CDR2 YNNKEL come from the germline V gene (reference sequence). DNA of the CDR3: TGTGCCAGCAGCGGTGTCCGAGGGACAGGTTACTCTGGGGCCAACGTCCTGACTTTC. Translating it yields CASSGVRGTGYSGANVLTF.

This clone was picked up one time. V gene TRBV5-6 combines with J gene TRBJ1-1, with D tentatively TRBD1 (5 bases). Trimming removed 0 bases from V and 4 bases from J, with 22 bases in between. This CDR3 comprises 18 residues. Germline V CDR1 and CDR2: SGHDT, YYEEEE. The CDR3 DNA sequence: TGTGCCAGCAGCTTGGTTTTCGGCGGCGGCAGTAGGGGCACTGAAGCTTTCTTT. The encoded protein is CASSLVFGGGSRGTEAFF.

The gene calls are TRBV13 and TRBJ2-3, with 8 bases fitting TRBD2. This CDR3 has 14 amino acids. The germline CDR1 and CDR2 sequences are PRHDT and FYEKMQ (reference sequence). V was pared by 7 bases and J by 1 base, with 4 bases of the junction left unmatched. The CDR3 region is CASIERGRTDTQYF. The CDR3 DNA sequence: TGTGCCAGCATCGAGCGGGGGCGCACAGATACGCAGTATTTT.

V is TRBV7-2 and J is TRBJ1-1; D ambiguous. The ends were cut back, 7 bases at V and 1 base at J, with 16 bases in the middle. There are 15 residues in the CDR3. CDR1 and CDR2 (germline): SGHTA, FQGNSA. CDR3 residues: CASTRDKNPNTEAFF. In DNA form, the CDR3 reads TGTGCCAGCACCCGGGATAAAAATCCGAACACTGAAGCTTTCTTT.

V gene TRBV2 combines with J gene TRBJ1-6; D is perhaps TRBD1 (6 bases). From germline, CDR1 is SNHLY and CDR2 FYNNEI. CDR3 size: 15 residues. V shed 8 bases and J shed 0 bases, with 11 bases lying between them. The CDR3 is CASVGHFSYNSPLHF. CDR3 coding DNA: TGTGCCAGCGTGGGACACTTCTCCTATAATTCACCCCTCCACTTT.

The chain is built from TRBV7-2 and TRBJ2-5; D may be TRBD1 (6 bases). The germline V gene has CDR1 SGHTA and CDR2 FQGNSA. The CDR3 has 15 amino acids. The V end lost 4 bases, the J end lost 1 base, and 13 bases lay between the germline ends. The CDR3 spells CASSSPGTPQETQYF. In DNA, the CDR3 is TGTGCCAGCAGCTCACCCGGGACACCCCAAGAGACCCAGTACTTC.

This chain uses TRBV2 with TRBJ1-2, with D possibly being TRBD1 (5 bases). The CDR3 length is 14 residues. Germline lookup yields CDR1 SNHLY and CDR2 FYNNEI. Deletions cut 4 bases from V and 3 bases from J, with 12 bases between. CDR3: CASSVGTWDYGYTF. The CDR3 nucleotides are TGTGCCAGCAGTGTGGGGACTTGGGACTATGGCTACACCTTC.

V and J are TRBV7-8 and TRBJ1-5; 9 bases map to TRBD1. Germline V gives CDR1 SGHVS, CDR2 FQNEAQ. Trimming removed 5 bases from V and 2 bases from J; junction bases left unmatched: 13. The CDR3 is 18 residues long. The CDR3 DNA reads TGTGCCAGCAGCGCAGAACAGGGGGCAGGTCTGGGCAATCAGCCCCAGCATTTT. This sequence encodes CASSAEQGAGLGNQPQHF.

The V and J genes are TRBV28 and TRBJ2-3; D possibly corresponds to TRBD1 (6 bases). V was shortened by 2 bases and J by 4 bases, with 13 bases between the two germline ends. The CDR3 runs to 15 residues. Germline lookup yields CDR1 MDHEN and CDR2 SYDVKM. CDR3 coding DNA: TGTGCCAGCAGTTTAGTAAACGCAGGGGCAGATACGCAGTATTTT. Translating it yields CASSLVNAGADTQYF.

The chain is built from TRBV29-1 and TRBJ2-3, with TRBD2 matching 13 bases. The V gene end was trimmed by 1 base and the J gene end by 0 bases; junction bases not matched to a gene: 1. This CDR3 has 16 amino acids. Germline CDR1 and CDR2: SQVTM and ANQGSEA. Here the CDR3 reads CSVEGTSGGSTDTQYF. CDR3 DNA sequence: TGCAGCGTTGAAGGGACTAGCGGGGGCAGCACAGATACGCAGTATTTT.

This CDR3 reads CASSQEGQGTVDEKLFF. The DNA for the CDR3 is TGTGCCAGCAGCCAAGAGGGACAGGGAACGGTGGATGAAAAACTGTTTTTT. This sequence joins TRBV3-1 (or the pseudogene TRBV3-2) and TRBJ1-4; 9 bases agree with TRBD1. The CDR3 is 17 residues long. The V gene's germline CDR1 is LGHDT and CDR2 YNNKEL (reference sequence). V lost 0 bases and J lost 6; bases outside the gene matches: 8.

The rearrangement joins TRBV19 to TRBJ2-1, with 13 bases identical to TRBD2. CDR3 size: 15 residues. The germline V gene has CDR1 LNHDA and CDR2 SQIVND (reference sequence). With 3 bases clipped from V and 7 bases from J, the junction kept 3 bases outside the gene matches. CDR3 amino acids: CASSIRLAGGNEQFF. The DNA for the CDR3 is TGTGCCAGTAGTATTAGACTAGCGGGGGGAAATGAGCAGTTCTTC.

This clone appeared a few times. J is TRBJ2-7 and V is TRBV11-2; tentatively, D is TRBD2 (5 bases). Looked up from germline, CDR1 is SGHAT and CDR2 is FQNNGV. Trimming removed 2 bases at V and 7 bases at J, with 18 bases between. The CDR3 extends over 15 amino acids. Here the CDR3 reads CASSLFAGEMGEQYF. The CDR3, as DNA: TGTGCCAGCAGCTTATTCGCCGGGGAGATGGGTGAGCAGTACTTC.

This chain links TRBV9 with TRBJ2-2; 16 bases line up with TRBD2. This CDR3 comprises 18 residues. The germline V gene encodes CDR1 SGDLS and CDR2 YYNGEE. The trim removed 4 bases at V and 6 bases at J, leaving 9 bases unmatched. CDR3 bases: TGTGCCAGCAGCCCCGGGACTAGCGGGGGGGCAGGGGCCGGGGAGCTGTTTTTT. It yields the protein CASSPGTSGGAGAGELFF.

This chain links TRBV5-4 with TRBJ1-2; maybe TRBD1 (6 bases). V lost 3 bases and J 6 bases, leaving 18 bases between the germline ends. Looked up from germline, CDR1 is SGHNT and CDR2 is YYREEE (reference sequence). This CDR3 has 15 residues. The CDR3 region has the DNA TGTGCCAGCAGCTATCCGGTGGGGGGGCTGGATGGCTACACCTTC. Protein: CASSYPVGGLDGYTF.

This clone was seen repeatedly, ten times or more. The chain joins TRBV5-3 to TRBJ1-6; 12 bases are a match to TRBD1. TRBV5-3 carries the ORF label, with uncertain function. V was pared by 3 bases and J by 2 bases, with 12 bases of the junction left unmatched. This CDR3 spans 20 amino acids. The CDR3 nucleotides read TGTGCCAGAAGCTGTCGCCGGGACAGGGGGCGCAGGCCCTATAATTCACCCCTCCACTTT. Protein product: CARSCRRDRGRRPYNSPLHF.

The rearrangement joins TRBV19 to TRBJ2-5; TRBD2 matches at 8 bases. V gave up 9 bases and J gave up 0 bases; unmatched junction bases: 6. The CDR3 is 14 residues long. Germline CDR1 is LNHDA and CDR2 is SQIVND (reference sequence). The CDR3 spells CASGGEPNQETQYF. The CDR3 coding sequence is TGTGCCAGCGGGGGGGAACCAAACCAAGAGACCCAGTACTTC.

In its sample, this clone was seen a few times. DNA for the CDR3: TGTGCCAGCAGTGACAGGGGCAATCAGCCCCAGCATTTT. It is translated as CASSDRGNQPQHF. The gene calls are TRBV6-1 and TRBJ1-5; a possible D gene is TRBD1 (5 bases). The V end lost 3 bases, the J end lost 2 bases, and 5 bases lay between the germline ends. This CDR3 contains 13 residues. Germline assignment: CDR1 MNHNS and CDR2 SASEGT.

J is TRBJ1-6 and V is TRBV9; maybe TRBD1 (5 bases). The CDR3 totals 17 residues. V was pared by 0 bases and J by 0 bases, with 10 bases between. Germline assignment: CDR1 SGDLS and CDR2 YYNGEE. The CDR3 here is CASSVVAGGSYNSPLHF. CDR3 bases: TGTGCCAGCAGCGTAGTGGCGGGGGGCTCCTATAATTCACCCCTCCACTTT.

V and J are TRBV18 and TRBJ1-3, with 7 bases fitting TRBD1. V lost 6 bases, J lost 3 bases, and 8 bases stayed unmatched. This CDR3 has 15 residues. Germline loops: CDR1 KGHSH, CDR2 LQKENI. CDR3: CASSRGTVDGNTIYF. Here the CDR3 DNA reads TGTGCCAGCTCGCGAGGGACAGTAGATGGAAACACCATATATTTT.